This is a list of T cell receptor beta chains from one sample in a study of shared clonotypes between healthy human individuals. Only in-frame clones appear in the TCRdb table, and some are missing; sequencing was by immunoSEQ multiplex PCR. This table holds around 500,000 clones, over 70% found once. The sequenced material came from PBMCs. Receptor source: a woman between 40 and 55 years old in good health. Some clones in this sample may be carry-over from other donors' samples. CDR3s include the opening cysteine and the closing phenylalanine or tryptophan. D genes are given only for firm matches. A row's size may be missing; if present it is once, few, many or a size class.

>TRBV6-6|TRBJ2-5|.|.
TGTGCCAGCAGCCAAGAGTACCAAGAGACCCAGTACTTC
CASSQEYQETQYF
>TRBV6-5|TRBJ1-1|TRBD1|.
TGTGCCAGCAGCTCGACAGGGATGGTGGCTGAAGCTTTCTTT
CASSSTGMVAEAFF
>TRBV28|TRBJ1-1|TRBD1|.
TGTGCCAGCAGTCCGGGACAGGCGGTGGCTGAAGCTTTCTTT
CASSPGQAVAEAFF
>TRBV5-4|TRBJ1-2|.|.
TGTGCCAGCAGACTACGGGGAATCCGGGCAGCGGCCACCTATGGCTACACCTTC
CASRLRGIRAAATYGYTF
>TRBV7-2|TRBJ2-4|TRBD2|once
TGTGCCACGGGGGGGATAGCCAAAAACATTCAGTACTTC
CATGGIAKNIQYF
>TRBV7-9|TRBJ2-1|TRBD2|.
TGTGCCAGCAGCTTACTTAGCGGGAGTCCATTCTCCTACAATGAGCAGTTCTTC
CASSLLSGSPFSYNEQFF
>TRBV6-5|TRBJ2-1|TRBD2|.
TGTGCCAGCAGGGCGGGAGCCGCCCTCTACAATGAGCAGTTCTTC
CASRAGAALYNEQFF
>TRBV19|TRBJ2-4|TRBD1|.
TGTGCCAGTAGTATCGACAGGGAAAACATTCAGTACTTC
CASSIDRENIQYF
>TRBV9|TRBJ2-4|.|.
TGTGCCAGCAGCGTGGGGGGAGCCAAAAACATTCAGTACTTC
CASSVGGAKNIQYF
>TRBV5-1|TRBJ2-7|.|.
TGCGCCAGCAGCTTGGTAGGGGGCGAGCAGTACTTC
CASSLVGGEQYF
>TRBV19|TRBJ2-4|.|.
TGTGCCAGTAGTAACCGGGGCTCGCGGGACATTCAGTACTTC
CASSNRGSRDIQYF